This record covers a single T cell receptor beta chain. Its antigen remains unknown. This table comes from immunoSEQ multiplex PCR, and its TCRdb copy is limited to in-frame clones, with some not included. The repertoire includes 400,000 to 450,000 clones, about 90% of them detected once, and under 4.5% sits in the top ten. These data come from a study of Ad26.COV2.S vaccination and SARS-CoV-2 variants. Looking at the study overall: Participants got Ad26.COV2.S intramuscularly, once or twice 56 days apart. Overall study results and limits: The analyses of TCR breadth and depth may have understated the size of total T cell responses.

Treatment of the sample: approximately 18 received Ad26.COV2.S at low or high dose, single or two shots; a few received placebo; per-sample allocation not given. Vaccine and placebo recipients were sampled on day 63 after the first injection. Immunization relied on an Ad26 vector, which expressed Wuhan-strain SARS-CoV-2 spike. CDR1 MNHEY and CDR2 SMNVEV come from the germline V gene (reference sequence). Trimming removed 6 bases from V and 4 bases from J; junction bases left unmatched: 8. This CDR3 has 14 amino acids. V is TRBV27 and J is TRBJ1-1, with TRBD1 identical over 7 bases. The starting material was peripheral blood, obtained in a trial of Ad26.COV2.S vaccine versus placebo. This receptor was taken from a person aged 18-60 years who received the Ad26.COV2.S COVID-19 vaccine or a placebo. The CDR3 reads CASSPAGGGTEAFF. In DNA form, the CDR3 reads TGTGCCAGCAGCCCTGCAGGGGGTGGCACTGAAGCTTTCTTT.